The text below deals with one T cell receptor (beta chain). V gave up 5 bases and J gave up 0 bases; unmatched junction bases: 7. CDR1 and CDR2 from the germline V gene are ENHRY and SYGVKD. There are 15 residues in the CDR3. The sample is drawn from a study of T cell changes during pregnancy in multiple sclerosis. Clones were sequenced by immunoSEQ multiplex PCR, and TCRdb holds only the in-frame ones, with some missing. The sample lists tens of thousands of clones; about 90% were seen once. This TCR was recovered from a female donor in good health, enrolled as a control in a pregnancy study. The chain couples TRBV10-3 to TRBJ2-7; 7 bases are a match to TRBD1. The specimen comprised CD4+ T cells from peripheral blood mononuclear cells, sampled in the third trimester of pregnancy. The CDR3 nucleotides are TGTGCCATCAGTCAGGCCCGGGACAGCTCCTACGAGCAGTACTTC. Protein sequence: CAISQARDSSYEQYF.